One and the same sample provided the 32 T cell receptor beta chains below, sequenced in a study of shared clonotypes between healthy human individuals. Assay: immunoSEQ multiplex PCR; the TCRdb copy retains only in-frame clones and omits some. Among about 490,000 clones, approximately 82% were seen once, and the ten largest hold approximately 12%. The source material was PBMCs. These receptors all come from a woman aged 40 to 50 in good health. Some clones in this sample may be carry-over from other donors' samples.

The rearrangement uses TRBV28 and TRBJ2-1, with 10 bases fitting TRBD2. Trimming took 8 bases from V and 4 from J; bases not matched to a gene: 5. The CDR3 length is 14 residues. CDR1 MDHEN and CDR2 SYDVKM come from the germline V gene. The CDR3 DNA is TGTGCCAGCCGCGAGCGGGAGGGATACAATGAGCAGTTCTTC. It translates to CASREREGYNEQFF. Looking up the rest from reference TRBV28 and TRBJ2-1 gives the full variable domain: DVKVTQSSRYLVKRTGEKVFLECVQDMDHENMFWYRQDPGLGLRLIYFSYDVKMKEKGDIPEGYSVSREKKERFSLILESASTNQTSMYLCASREREGYNEQFFGPGTRLTVL.

This rearrangement joins TRBV11-3 to TRBJ1-4; D remains unclear. The CDR3 has 16 amino acids. The V gene lost 3 bases and the J gene lost 8 bases, with 19 bases spanning the gap. Germline V gene lookup returns CDR1 SGHNT and CDR2 YENEEA. CDR3 DNA: TGTGCCAGCAGCTTCCCCTGGGATGCCGTAAAAGAAAAACTGTTTTTT. Its translation is CASSFPWDAVKEKLFF.

This clone was seen many times. The sample has other DNA sequences that encode this CDR3 too. The CDR3 sequence: CASSIGDQPQHF. The CDR3 region has the DNA TGTGCCAGTAGTATCGGTGATCAGCCCCAGCATTTT. The J gene is TRBJ1-5, the V gene TRBV19; D is undetermined. CDR1 and CDR2 (germline): LNHDA, SQIVND (reference sequence). The CDR3 contains 12 residues. The V end lost 3 bases, the J end lost 5 bases, and 5 bases lay between the germline ends.

V and J are TRBV5-1 and TRBJ2-7, with 12 positions matching TRBD1. This CDR3 has 14 amino acids. Trimming removed 4 bases from V and 6 bases from J; junction bases left unmatched: 5. Per the germline V gene, CDR1 is SGHRS and CDR2 is YFSETQ. CDR3 residues: CASSPGQGAREQYF. The CDR3 DNA reads as TGCGCCAGCAGCCCGGGACAGGGGGCGCGCGAGCAGTACTTC. The whole variable domain, remainder taken from reference TRBV5-1 and TRBJ2-7, is KAGVTQTPRYLIKTRGQQVTLSCSPISGHRSVSWYQQTPGQGLQFLFEYFSETQRNKGNFPGRFSGRQFSNSRSEMNVSTLELGDSALYLCASSPGQGAREQYFGPGTRLTVT.

The chain uses TRBV7-2 and TRBJ1-4; no reliable D call. Germline CDR1 reads SGHTA; CDR2 reads FQGNSA. The CDR3 consists of 14 residues. Trimming pared 2 bases from V and 4 bases from J, leaving 8 bases between. CDR3 sequence (DNA): TGTGCCAGCAGCTTAAATTCTCTTAATGAAAAACTGTTTTTT. Translation gives CASSLNSLNEKLFF.

This rearrangement joins TRBV5-1 to TRBJ2-7; D may correspond to TRBD1 or TRBD2 (5 bases each). The germline gives CDR1 SGHRS, CDR2 YFSETQ. CDR3 size: 14 residues. The V end lost 7 bases, the J end lost 0 bases, and 14 bases lay between the germline ends. In DNA, the CDR3 is TGCGCCAGCCGCCTTGGGGACGACTCCTACGAGCAGTACTTC. Its protein is CASRLGDDSYEQYF. Full variable domain (rest looked up from reference TRBV5-1 and TRBJ2-7): KAGVTQTPRYLIKTRGQQVTLSCSPISGHRSVSWYQQTPGQGLQFLFEYFSETQRNKGNFPGRFSGRQFSNSRSEMNVSTLELGDSALYLCASRLGDDSYEQYFGPGTRLTVT.

The chain combines TRBV11-2 with TRBJ2-2; 7 positions agree with TRBD1. The V gene's germline CDR1 is SGHAT and CDR2 FQNNGV. This CDR3 comprises 15 residues. With 5 bases clipped from V and 4 bases from J, the junction kept 7 bases outside the gene matches. CDR3 region: CASSRTGVSTGELFF. Here the CDR3 DNA reads TGTGCCAGCAGCCGTACAGGGGTTAGCACCGGGGAGCTGTTTTTT.

This chain uses TRBV6-5 with TRBJ2-1, with D tentatively TRBD2 (6 bases). V was trimmed by 5 bases and J by 0 bases, leaving 11 bases between them. The V gene's germline CDR1 is MNHEY and CDR2 SVGAGI. CDR3 length equals 15 residues. DNA of the CDR3: TGTGCCAGCAGTCGGGACTCGAGCTCCTACAATGAGCAGTTCTTC. It is translated as CASSRDSSSYNEQFF.

This sequence joins TRBV7-9 and TRBJ2-6; 10 bases line up with TRBD1. The CDR3 length is 18 residues. CDR1 and CDR2 (germline): SEHNR, FQNEAQ (reference sequence). Trimming removed 0 bases from V and 10 bases from J; junction bases left unmatched: 12. This chain's CDR3 is CASSLAGLGTGASNVLTF. The DNA for the CDR3 is TGTGCCAGCAGCTTAGCGGGACTAGGGACAGGGGCCTCTAACGTCCTGACTTTC.

The rearrangement links TRBV5-4 to TRBJ2-5; either TRBD1 or TRBD2 may supply D (6 bases each). Trimming took 4 bases from V and 4 from J, leaving 26 bases between them. The germline V gene encodes CDR1 SGHNT and CDR2 YYREEE (reference sequence). The CDR3 totals 18 residues. CDR3 DNA sequence: TGTGCCAGCAGCCCGCAGGCGGGGTCATTTTCACAGGGAGAGACCCAGTACTTC. Its translation: CASSPQAGSFSQGETQYF.

V usage is TRBV29-1 and J usage is TRBJ1-2; a possible D gene is TRBD1 (6 bases). Trimming took 5 bases from V and 2 from J, leaving 12 bases between them. CDR3 length equals 13 residues. The germline V gene has CDR1 SQVTM and CDR2 ANQGSEA. The CDR3 spells CSVWDNVNYGYTF. The CDR3 coding sequence is TGCAGCGTTTGGGACAACGTAAACTATGGCTACACCTTC. The variable domain in full, completed from reference TRBV29-1 and TRBJ1-2, reads SAVISQKPSRDICQRGTSLTIQCQVDSQVTMMFWYRQQPGQSLTLIATANQGSEATYESGFVIDKFPISRPNLTFSTLTVSNMSPEDSSIYLCSVWDNVNYGYTFGSGTRLTVV.

As to this clone: The junction shows a germline mismatch at one end, possibly a read error. This sequence joins TRBV2 and TRBJ2-7; TRBD1 or TRBD2 may be the D gene (5 bases each). Per germline, CDR1 SNHLY and CDR2 FYNNEI. The CDR3 length is 15 residues. The CDR3 DNA is TGTGCCAGCCGCCGAGGGTCACAGGCCCACTACGAGCGGTACTTC. It translates to CASRRGSQAHYERYF. The full variable domain, with the rest looked up from reference TRBV2 and TRBJ2-7, is EPEVTQTPSHQVTQMGQEVILRCVPISNHLYFYWYRQILGQKVEFLVSFYNNEISEKSEIFDDQFSVERPDGSNFTLKIRSTKLEDSAMYFCASRRGSQAHYERYFGPGTRLTVT.

V and J are TRBV11-2 and TRBJ2-1; TRBD2 agrees at 8 bases. In germline, CDR1 is SGHAT, CDR2 FQNNGV. The CDR3 totals 14 residues. V lost 5 bases to trimming and J lost 1 base; unmatched junction nucleotides: 1. The CDR3 DNA is TGTGCCAGCAGCCTAGCGGGTTCCTACAATGAGCAGTTCTTC. It yields the protein CASSLAGSYNEQFF.

The chain has TRBV7-9 and TRBJ1-1; D ambiguous. The CDR3 contains 13 residues. V dropped 2 bases and J dropped 3 bases, with 7 bases sitting between them. The V gene's germline CDR1 is SEHNR and CDR2 FQNEAQ (reference sequence). The CDR3 sequence: CASSLRADTEAFF. In DNA form, the CDR3 reads TGTGCCAGCAGCTTAAGGGCCGACACTGAAGCTTTCTTT. Based on the CDR3 plus reference TRBV7-9 and TRBJ1-1, the full variable domain is DTGVSQNPRHKITKRGQNVTFRCDPISEHNRLYWYRQTLGQGPEFLTYFQNEAQLEKSRLLSDRFSAERPKGSFSTLEIQRTEQGDSAMYLCASSLRADTEAFFGQGTRLTVV.

The J gene is TRBJ2-5, the V gene TRBV7-2, with 10 bases aligning to TRBD2. CDR1 is SGHTA, CDR2 FQGNSA, per germline. The V segment lost 3 bases and the J segment 5 bases; nucleotides outside the gene matches: 6. CDR3 length equals 15 residues. CDR3 sequence reads: CASSFQAGGQETQYF. CDR3 nucleotides: TGTGCCAGCAGCTTCCAAGCGGGAGGGCAGGAGACCCAGTACTTC.

The chain couples TRBV7-9 to TRBJ1-4; tentatively, D is TRBD1 (5 bases). Germline CDR1 and CDR2: SEHNR and FQNEAQ (reference sequence). The CDR3 extends over 12 amino acids. Trimming removed 5 bases from V and 10 bases from J, with 11 bases in between. The CDR3 DNA reads as TGTGCCAGCAGCCACCTGGGGGGAAAACTGTTTTTT. Translating gives CASSHLGGKLFF. The complete variable domain, with remaining parts taken from reference TRBV7-9 and TRBJ1-4, reads DTGVSQNPRHKITKRGQNVTFRCDPISEHNRLYWYRQTLGQGPEFLTYFQNEAQLEKSRLLSDRFSAERPKGSFSTLEIQRTEQGDSAMYLCASSHLGGKLFFGSGTQLSVL.

Concerning this clone itself: One end of the junction varies from germline; a read error may be responsible. The rearrangement links TRBV6-4 to TRBJ2-1, with 10 bases aligning to TRBD2. There are 15 residues in the CDR3. The germline V gene encodes CDR1 MRHNA and CDR2 SNTAGT. CDR3 protein: CAGSDRTSGNNEQFF. CDR3 DNA: TGTGCCGGCAGTGACAGAACTAGCGGGAATAATGAGCAGTTCTTC.

The chain employs TRBV2 and TRBJ2-7, with D unresolved. Trimming cost V 4 bases and J 0 bases, with 10 bases left between them. CDR1 and CDR2 from the germline V gene are SNHLY and FYNNEI. The CDR3 contains 14 residues. CDR3 residues: CASSAEQNSYEQYF. The CDR3 bases are TGTGCCAGCAGTGCGGAACAGAACTCCTACGAGCAGTACTTC.

This clone showed up many times. This chain joins TRBV25-1 and TRBJ2-7; D is unclear. Between the trimmed V and J ends, which lost 2 bases and 2 bases, there was a span of 10 bases. Germline assignment: CDR1 MGHDK and CDR2 SYGVNS. This CDR3 is built from 14 residues. The CDR3 nucleotides are TGTGCCAGCAGTGAAGGCAGGCCCCCCTACGAGCAGTACTTC. It specifies CASSEGRPPYEQYF.

The table lists this clone with many counts. The gene calls are TRBV4-2 and TRBJ1-4, with 7 bases that match TRBD1. CDR3 size: 15 residues. Per the germline V gene, CDR1 is LGHNA and CDR2 is YNFKEQ. With V trimmed by 4 bases and J by 8 bases, 10 bases remained unmatched. The CDR3 here is CASSPGGDSGEKLFF. CDR3 in DNA: TGTGCCAGCAGCCCTGGAGGGGACAGCGGGGAAAAACTGTTTTTT.

This rearrangement joins TRBV29-1 to TRBJ2-1, with a tentative D call TRBD2 (5 bases). This CDR3 has 14 residues. The V end lost 5 bases, the J end lost 9 bases, and 20 bases lay between the germline ends. Per the germline V gene, CDR1 is SQVTM and CDR2 is ANQGSEA. CDR3 nucleotide sequence: TGCAGCGTTCCAGCTTTGGCGTCCGCGGGTGAGCAGTTCTTC. Translation gives CSVPALASAGEQFF.

This clone has only a few counts. J is TRBJ2-5 and V is TRBV4-2; tentative D call: TRBD1 (6 bases). Trimming removed 1 base at V and 5 bases at J, with 14 bases between. Germline V gives CDR1 LGHNA, CDR2 YNFKEQ. This CDR3 spans 15 amino acids. Here the CDR3 reads CASSQAVRGYETQYF. The CDR3 coding sequence is TGTGCCAGCAGCCAAGCCGTTAGGGGGTACGAGACCCAGTACTTC.

This chain joins TRBV25-1 and TRBJ1-1; 8 positions agree with TRBD1. This CDR3 is built from 15 residues. J was trimmed by 5 bases and V by 5 bases; bases with no gene match: 10. The germline gives CDR1 MGHDK, CDR2 SYGVNS. The DNA for the CDR3 is TGTGCCAGCAGTACGTATCAGGGGGCGAGGACTGAAGCTTTCTTT. Translated, it gives CASSTYQGARTEAFF. The full variable domain, in which reference TRBV25-1 and TRBJ1-1 provide the parts outside the CDR3, is EADIYQTPRYLVIGTGKKITLECSQTMGHDKMYWYQQDPGMELHLIHYSYGVNSTEKGDLSSESTVSRIRTEHFPLTLESARPSHTSQYLCASSTYQGARTEAFFGQGTRLTVV.

Remarks on this clone: One base separates it from a far larger clone, so it is likely a read error. The rearrangement uses TRBV4-1 and TRBJ2-7; no clear D. The V gene lost 1 base and the J gene lost 3 bases, with 13 bases spanning the gap. This CDR3 spans 15 amino acids. Germline-derived CDR1 and CDR2 are MGHRA and YSYEKL. The CDR3 nucleotides are TGCGCCAGCAGCCAAGTGGCCGTAGGCGGCTACGAGCAGTACTTC. Its protein is CASSQVAVGGYEQYF.

The chain uses TRBV18 and TRBJ2-7; 8 bases fit TRBD2. The germline CDR1 and CDR2 sequences are KGHSH and LQKENI. CDR3 length: 14 residues. Trimming took 4 bases from V and 6 from J; bases not matched to a gene: 8. The CDR3 here is CASSRSGRSREQYF. The CDR3 DNA reads as TGTGCCAGCTCACGGAGCGGGAGAAGTCGCGAGCAGTACTTC.

This chain links TRBV2 with TRBJ2-2, with D possibly being TRBD2 (6 bases). This CDR3 region has 14 residues. Germline V gives CDR1 SNHLY, CDR2 FYNNEI. Trimming removed 8 bases at V and 0 bases at J, with 10 bases between. The CDR3 DNA is TGTGCCAGCTCTCTAGCGCCGAACACCGGGGAGCTGTTTTTT. Translating it yields CASSLAPNTGELFF.

The rearrangement links TRBV10-1 to TRBJ2-7, with TRBD1 matching over 7 bases. The CDR3 covers 16 residues. In germline, CDR1 is WNHNN, CDR2 SYGVQD (reference sequence). V was clipped by 4 bases and J by 3 bases; unmatched bases: 12. CDR3 nucleotide sequence: TGCGCCAGCAGTGGGGGACAGTCGGGAACAGGCTACGAGCAGTACTTC. The encoded protein is CASSGGQSGTGYEQYF.

The chain couples TRBV19 to TRBJ1-1, with TRBD1 as a possible D gene (6 bases). V lost 1 base, J lost 5 bases, and 11 bases lay in between. The CDR3 extends over 14 amino acids. The germline CDR1 and CDR2 sequences are LNHDA and SQIVND (reference sequence). The CDR3 is CASSIAVQGTEAFF. Here the CDR3 DNA reads TGTGCCAGTAGTATAGCAGTCCAGGGGACTGAAGCTTTCTTT.

The chain carries TRBV11-2 and TRBJ2-7; 10 bases map to TRBD1. With V trimmed by 4 bases and J by 6 bases, 9 bases remained unmatched. The germline V gene has CDR1 SGHAT and CDR2 FQNNGV. The CDR3 length is 15 residues. The CDR3 DNA reads TGTGCCAGCAGCTGGAGACCGGGACAGGGGTCCGAGCAGTACTTC. It encodes CASSWRPGQGSEQYF.

The V and J genes are TRBV28 and TRBJ2-1, with unresolved D. The CDR3 covers 17 residues. V was trimmed by 6 bases and J by 6 bases, leaving 24 bases between them. Germline-derived CDR1 and CDR2 are MDHEN and SYDVKM. The CDR3 sequence is CASRSRLGVGLSNEQFF. CDR3 nucleotides: TGTGCCAGCAGGAGCCGCCTTGGGGTGGGATTGAGCAATGAGCAGTTCTTC.

Notes on this clone: With a much larger clone just one base away, this may be a read error. This chain joins TRBV5-4 and TRBJ2-7; a possible D gene is TRBD2 (6 bases). Germline assignment: CDR1 SGHNT and CDR2 YYREEE (reference sequence). This CDR3 has 13 residues. V gave up 0 bases and J gave up 3 bases, with 7 bases separating them. CDR3 residues: CASSLGGVYEQYF. In nucleotides, the CDR3 is TGTGCCAGCAGCTTGGGCGGGGTCTACGAGCAGTACTTC.

The V and J genes are TRBV5-1 and TRBJ1-1; D may be TRBD1 (6 bases). The V end lost 4 bases, the J end lost 5 bases, and 15 bases lay between the germline ends. CDR1 and CDR2 (germline): SGHRS, YFSETQ. The CDR3 is 14 amino acids. DNA for the CDR3: TGCGCCAGCAGCCAACAGGGAACGGGGACTGAAGCTTTCTTT. It is translated as CASSQQGTGTEAFF.